This T cell receptor (beta chain) was identified during a study of blood T cells in healthy people across ages. Looking at the study overall: Template switching caught about one barcoded beta molecule for each two T cells. Overall study findings and caveats: Comparison with aged donors showed that long-lived donors had more naive CD4+ cells and higher diversity.

A remark on this clonotype: Antigen unknown.

There are 13 residues in the CDR3. Germline-derived CDR1 and CDR2 are SEHNR and FQNEAQ (reference sequence). Trimming at V came to 10 bases and at J to 13 bases, leaving 15 bases not matched to a gene. The total RNA that was extracted per sample amounted to at least 5.5 micrograms. Through a sample-barcoded 5' primer and a J-beta primer mix, a second PCR was run for about 7 to 12 cycles. TCRdb re-analysed the 5' RACE reads in MiXCR, keeping a single row per CDR3 protein. The repertoire holds 850,000 to 1,000,000 distinct CDR3 sequences, approximately 50% seen once, with 20% to 25% in the top ten. The origin of this receptor is a woman aged 60-75 years in good health. The chain carries TRBV7-9 and TRBJ2-4; 8 nucleotides match TRBD2. Sequencing used blood. CDR3 protein: CATSPRTAGEQYF. The CDR3 coding sequence is TGTGCCACATCCCCGCGAACAGCGGGAGAGCAGTACTTC. Full variable domain (missing parts from reference TRBV7-9 and TRBJ2-4): DTGVSQNPRHKITKRGQNVTFRCDPISEHNRLYWYRQTLGQGPEFLTYFQNEAQLEKSRLLSDRFSAERPKGSFSTLEIQRTEQGDSAMYLCATSPRTAGEQYFGAGTRLSVL.